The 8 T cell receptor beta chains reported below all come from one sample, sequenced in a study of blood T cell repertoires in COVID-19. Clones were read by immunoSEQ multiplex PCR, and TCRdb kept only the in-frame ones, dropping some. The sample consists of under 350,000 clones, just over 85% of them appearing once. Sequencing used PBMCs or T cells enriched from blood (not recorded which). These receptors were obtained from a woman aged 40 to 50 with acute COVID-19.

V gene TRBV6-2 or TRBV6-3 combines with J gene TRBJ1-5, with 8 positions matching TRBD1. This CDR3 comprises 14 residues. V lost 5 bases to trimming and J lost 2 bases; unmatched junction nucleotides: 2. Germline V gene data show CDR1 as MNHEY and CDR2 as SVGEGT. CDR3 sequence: CASSGQGGNQPQHF. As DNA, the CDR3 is TGTGCCAGCAGTGGACAGGGTGGCAATCAGCCCCAGCATTTT.

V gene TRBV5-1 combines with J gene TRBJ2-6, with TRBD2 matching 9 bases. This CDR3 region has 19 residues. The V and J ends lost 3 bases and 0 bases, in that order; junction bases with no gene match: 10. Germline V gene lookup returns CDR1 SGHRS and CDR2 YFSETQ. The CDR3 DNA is TGCGCCAGCAGCTGGACTACGACTAGCGGCCTCTCTGGGGCCAACGTCCTGACTTTC. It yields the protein CASSWTTTSGLSGANVLTF. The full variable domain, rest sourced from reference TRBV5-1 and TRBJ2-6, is KAGVTQTPRYLIKTRGQQVTLSCSPISGHRSVSWYQQTPGQGLQFLFEYFSETQRNKGNFPGRFSGRQFSNSRSEMNVSTLELGDSALYLCASSWTTTSGLSGANVLTFGAGSRLTVL.

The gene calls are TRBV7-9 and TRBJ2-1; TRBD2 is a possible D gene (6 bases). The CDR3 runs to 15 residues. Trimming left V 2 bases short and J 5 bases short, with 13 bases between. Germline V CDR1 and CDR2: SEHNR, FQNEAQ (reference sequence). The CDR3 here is CASSLPEGLDNEQFF. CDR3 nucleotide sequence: TGTGCCAGCAGCTTACCGGAGGGGCTAGACAATGAGCAGTTCTTC.

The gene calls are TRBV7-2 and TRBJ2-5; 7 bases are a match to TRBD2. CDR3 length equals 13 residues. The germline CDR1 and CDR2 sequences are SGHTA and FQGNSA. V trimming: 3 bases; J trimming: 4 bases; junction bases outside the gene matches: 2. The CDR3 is CASSLGEGETQYF. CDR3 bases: TGTGCCAGCAGCTTGGGGGAGGGAGAGACCCAGTACTTC.

CDR3 in DNA: TGTGCCAGCAGCCAGGTAGCGGGACCCTACGAGCAGTACTTC. Its translation: CASSQVAGPYEQYF. The J gene is TRBJ2-7, the V gene TRBV4-2; 8 bases agree with TRBD2. The V gene end was trimmed by 3 bases and the J gene end by 2 bases; junction bases not matched to a gene: 3. There are 14 residues in the CDR3. Germline V gene data show CDR1 as LGHNA and CDR2 as YNFKEQ.

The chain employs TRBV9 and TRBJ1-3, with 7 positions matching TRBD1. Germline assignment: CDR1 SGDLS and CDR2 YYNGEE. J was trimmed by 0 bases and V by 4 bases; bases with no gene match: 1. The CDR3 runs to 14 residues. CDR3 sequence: CASSRDSSGNTIYF. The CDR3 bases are TGTGCCAGCAGCCGGGACAGCTCTGGAAACACCATATATTTT.

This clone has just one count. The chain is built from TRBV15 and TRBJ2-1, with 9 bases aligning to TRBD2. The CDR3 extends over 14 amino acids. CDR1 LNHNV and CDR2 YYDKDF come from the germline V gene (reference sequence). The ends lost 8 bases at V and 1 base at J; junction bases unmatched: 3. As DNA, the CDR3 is TGTGCCACCCGCGGGAGGGGGTCCTACAATGAGCAGTTCTTC. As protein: CATRGRGSYNEQFF.

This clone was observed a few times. CDR3 bases: TGTGCCAGCAGTTATCGGAGGGGAGCTGGAAACACCATATATTTT. Translated, it gives CASSYRRGAGNTIYF. The V and J genes are TRBV6-2 or TRBV6-3 and TRBJ1-3; maybe TRBD1 (5 bases). Trimming removed 3 bases from V and 2 bases from J, with 11 bases in between. There are 15 residues in the CDR3. CDR1 is MNHEY, CDR2 SVGEGT, per germline.